This T cell receptor beta chain derives from a study of vaccination and CD4 T cells after COVID-19. Study background: Everyone enrolled got two doses of BNT162b2 or mRNA-1273 vaccine.

CD4+ T cells that had been cultured provided DNA sequenced with the Oncomine TCR Beta short-read assay. TCRdb recomputed calls from the PCR reads with MiXCR, one row per CDR3 protein. The table includes around 20,000 distinct CDR3 sequences, approximately 49% detected once. This CDR3 is 15 amino acids long. The V segment lost 2 bases and the J segment 8 bases; nucleotides outside the gene matches: 11. Germline V gives CDR1 SEHNR, CDR2 FQNEAQ (reference sequence). A word on this clonotype: What it recognizes is unknown.

Treatment noted: roughly ten-day PBMC culture with coronavirus spike peptide pools or control peptides (ViraFEST assay). The rearrangement links TRBV7-9 to TRBJ1-2; 7 bases fit TRBD1. Sequencing used CD4+ T cells from blood, cultured in vitro. This clonotype originated in a human donor who had recovered from COVID-19. CDR3 residues: CASSLRDSSPGGYTF. The DNA of the CDR3 is TGTGCCAGCAGCTTAAGGGACAGCTCCCCAGGGGGCTACACCTTC.